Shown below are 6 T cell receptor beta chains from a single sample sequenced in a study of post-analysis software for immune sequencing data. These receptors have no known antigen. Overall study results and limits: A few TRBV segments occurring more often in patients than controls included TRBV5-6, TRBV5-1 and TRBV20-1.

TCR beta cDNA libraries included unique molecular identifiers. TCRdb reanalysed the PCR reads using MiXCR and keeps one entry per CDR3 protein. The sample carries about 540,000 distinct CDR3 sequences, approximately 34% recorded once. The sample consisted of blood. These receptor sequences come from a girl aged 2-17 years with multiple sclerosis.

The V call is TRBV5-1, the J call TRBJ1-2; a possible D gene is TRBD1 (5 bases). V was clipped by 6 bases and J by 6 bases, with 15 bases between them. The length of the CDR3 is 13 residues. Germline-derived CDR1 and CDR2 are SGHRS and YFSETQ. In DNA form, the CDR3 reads TGCGCCAGCACCTTCGCGGGGGACGATGGCTACACCTTC. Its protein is CASTFAGDDGYTF.

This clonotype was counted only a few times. CDR3 protein: CASSPRGGPAYNEQFF. The DNA of the CDR3 is TGTGCCAGCAGCCCCCGCGGGGGGCCGGCCTACAATGAGCAGTTCTTC. This rearrangement joins TRBV5-6 to TRBJ2-1, with 8 bases fitting TRBD2. J lost 2 bases, V lost 4 bases, and 8 bases had no gene match. This CDR3 region has 16 residues. Germline CDR1 and CDR2: SGHDT and YYEEEE.

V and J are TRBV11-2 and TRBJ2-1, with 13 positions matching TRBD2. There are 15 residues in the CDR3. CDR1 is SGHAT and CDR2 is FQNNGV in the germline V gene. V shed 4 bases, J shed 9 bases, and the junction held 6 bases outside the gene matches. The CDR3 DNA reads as TGTGCCAGCAGCTCACTAGCGGGAGGGCCGAGTGAGCAGTTCTTC. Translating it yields CASSSLAGGPSEQFF. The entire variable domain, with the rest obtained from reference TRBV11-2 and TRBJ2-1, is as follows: EAGVAQSPRYKIIEKRQSVAFWCNPISGHATLYWYQQILGQGPKLLIQFQNNGVVDDSQLPKDRFSAERLKGVDSTLKIQPAKLEDSAVYLCASSSLAGGPSEQFFGPGTRLTVL.

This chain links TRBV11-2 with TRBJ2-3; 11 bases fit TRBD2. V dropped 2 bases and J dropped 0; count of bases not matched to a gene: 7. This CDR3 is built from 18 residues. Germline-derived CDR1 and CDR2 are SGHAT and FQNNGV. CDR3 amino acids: CASSLRTSGGASTDTQYF. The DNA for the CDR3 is TGTGCCAGCAGCTTACGTACTAGCGGGGGAGCTAGCACAGATACGCAGTATTTT. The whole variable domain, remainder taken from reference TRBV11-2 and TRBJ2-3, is EAGVAQSPRYKIIEKRQSVAFWCNPISGHATLYWYQQILGQGPKLLIQFQNNGVVDDSQLPKDRFSAERLKGVDSTLKIQPAKLEDSAVYLCASSLRTSGGASTDTQYFGPGTRLTVL.

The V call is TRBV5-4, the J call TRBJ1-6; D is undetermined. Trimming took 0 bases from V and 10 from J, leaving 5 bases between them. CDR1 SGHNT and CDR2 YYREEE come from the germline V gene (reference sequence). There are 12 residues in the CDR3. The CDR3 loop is CASSLDRSPLHF. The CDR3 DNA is TGTGCCAGCAGCTTGGACAGATCACCCCTCCACTTT.

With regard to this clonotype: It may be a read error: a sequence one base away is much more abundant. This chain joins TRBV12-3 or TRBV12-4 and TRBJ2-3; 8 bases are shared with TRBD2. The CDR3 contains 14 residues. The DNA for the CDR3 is TGTGCCAGCAGTACGTGGACTAGCACAGATATGCAGTATTTT. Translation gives CASSTWTSTDMQYF.